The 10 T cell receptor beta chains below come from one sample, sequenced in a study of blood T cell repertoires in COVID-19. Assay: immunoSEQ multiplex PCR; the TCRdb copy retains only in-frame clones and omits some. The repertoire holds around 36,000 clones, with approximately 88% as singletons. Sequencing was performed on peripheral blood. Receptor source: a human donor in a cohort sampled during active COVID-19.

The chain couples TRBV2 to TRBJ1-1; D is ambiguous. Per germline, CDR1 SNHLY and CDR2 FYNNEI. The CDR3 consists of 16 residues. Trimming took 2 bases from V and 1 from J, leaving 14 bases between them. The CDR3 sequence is CASSESRVGKNTEAFF. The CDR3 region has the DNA TGTGCCAGCAGTGAATCGAGGGTGGGTAAGAACACTGAAGCTTTCTTT.

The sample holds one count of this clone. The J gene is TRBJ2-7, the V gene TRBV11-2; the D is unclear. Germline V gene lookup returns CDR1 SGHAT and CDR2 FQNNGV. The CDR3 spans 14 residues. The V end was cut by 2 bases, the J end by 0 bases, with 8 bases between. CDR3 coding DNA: TGTGCCAGCAGCTTACAGTCGGGCTCCTACGAGCAGTACTTC. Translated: CASSLQSGSYEQYF.

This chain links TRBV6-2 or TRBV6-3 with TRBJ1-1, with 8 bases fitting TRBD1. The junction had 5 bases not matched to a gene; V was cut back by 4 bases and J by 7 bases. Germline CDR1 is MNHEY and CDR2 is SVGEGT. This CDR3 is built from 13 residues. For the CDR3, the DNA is TGTGCCAGCAGTTCAGCAGGGGGCGTTGAAGCTTTCTTT. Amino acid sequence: CASSSAGGVEAFF.

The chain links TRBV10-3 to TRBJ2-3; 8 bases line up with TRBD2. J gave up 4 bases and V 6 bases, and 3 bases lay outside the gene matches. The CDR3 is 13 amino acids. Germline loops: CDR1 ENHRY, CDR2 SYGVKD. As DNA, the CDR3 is TGTGCCATCAGCGGGAGGGCCGCAGATACGCAGTATTTT. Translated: CAISGRAADTQYF.

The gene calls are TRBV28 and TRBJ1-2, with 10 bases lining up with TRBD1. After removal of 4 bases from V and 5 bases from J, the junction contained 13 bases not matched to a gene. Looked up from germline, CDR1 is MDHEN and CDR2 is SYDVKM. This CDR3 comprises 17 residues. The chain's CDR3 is CASSSPSRTGGLYGYTF. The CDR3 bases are TGTGCCAGCAGTTCTCCAAGTAGGACAGGGGGGTTATATGGCTACACCTTC.

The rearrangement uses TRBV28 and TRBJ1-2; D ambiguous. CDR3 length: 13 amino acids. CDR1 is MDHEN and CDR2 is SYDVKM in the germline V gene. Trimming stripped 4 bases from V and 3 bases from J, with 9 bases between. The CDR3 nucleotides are TGTGCCAGCAGTTCCAGGAACGACTATGGCTACACCTTC. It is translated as CASSSRNDYGYTF.

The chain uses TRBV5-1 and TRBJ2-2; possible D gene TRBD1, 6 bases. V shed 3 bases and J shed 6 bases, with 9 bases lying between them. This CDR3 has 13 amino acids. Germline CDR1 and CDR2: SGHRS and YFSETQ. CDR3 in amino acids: CASSSGDPGELFF. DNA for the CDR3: TGCGCCAGCAGCTCAGGGGATCCCGGGGAGCTGTTTTTT.

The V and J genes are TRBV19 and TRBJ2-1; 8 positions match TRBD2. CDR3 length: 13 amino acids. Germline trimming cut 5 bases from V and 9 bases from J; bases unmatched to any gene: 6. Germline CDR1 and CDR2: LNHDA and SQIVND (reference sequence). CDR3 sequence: CASSPQGTSEQFF. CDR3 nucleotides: TGTGCCAGTAGTCCTCAGGGGACTAGTGAGCAGTTCTTC.

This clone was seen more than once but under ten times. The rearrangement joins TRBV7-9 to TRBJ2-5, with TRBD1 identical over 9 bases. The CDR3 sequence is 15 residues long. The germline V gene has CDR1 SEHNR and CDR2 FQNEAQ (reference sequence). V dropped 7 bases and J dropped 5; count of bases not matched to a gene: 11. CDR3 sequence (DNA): TGTGCCAGCACCCCTTCCGGGACAGGGTGGGAGACCCAGTACTTC. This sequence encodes CASTPSGTGWETQYF.

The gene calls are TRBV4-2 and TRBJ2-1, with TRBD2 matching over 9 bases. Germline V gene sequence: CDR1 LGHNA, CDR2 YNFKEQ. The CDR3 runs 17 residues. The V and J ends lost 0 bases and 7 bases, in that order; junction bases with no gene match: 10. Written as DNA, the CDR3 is TGTGCCAGCAGCCAAGATGCGACTAGCGGTGTAAGGAATGAGCAGTTCTTC. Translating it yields CASSQDATSGVRNEQFF.